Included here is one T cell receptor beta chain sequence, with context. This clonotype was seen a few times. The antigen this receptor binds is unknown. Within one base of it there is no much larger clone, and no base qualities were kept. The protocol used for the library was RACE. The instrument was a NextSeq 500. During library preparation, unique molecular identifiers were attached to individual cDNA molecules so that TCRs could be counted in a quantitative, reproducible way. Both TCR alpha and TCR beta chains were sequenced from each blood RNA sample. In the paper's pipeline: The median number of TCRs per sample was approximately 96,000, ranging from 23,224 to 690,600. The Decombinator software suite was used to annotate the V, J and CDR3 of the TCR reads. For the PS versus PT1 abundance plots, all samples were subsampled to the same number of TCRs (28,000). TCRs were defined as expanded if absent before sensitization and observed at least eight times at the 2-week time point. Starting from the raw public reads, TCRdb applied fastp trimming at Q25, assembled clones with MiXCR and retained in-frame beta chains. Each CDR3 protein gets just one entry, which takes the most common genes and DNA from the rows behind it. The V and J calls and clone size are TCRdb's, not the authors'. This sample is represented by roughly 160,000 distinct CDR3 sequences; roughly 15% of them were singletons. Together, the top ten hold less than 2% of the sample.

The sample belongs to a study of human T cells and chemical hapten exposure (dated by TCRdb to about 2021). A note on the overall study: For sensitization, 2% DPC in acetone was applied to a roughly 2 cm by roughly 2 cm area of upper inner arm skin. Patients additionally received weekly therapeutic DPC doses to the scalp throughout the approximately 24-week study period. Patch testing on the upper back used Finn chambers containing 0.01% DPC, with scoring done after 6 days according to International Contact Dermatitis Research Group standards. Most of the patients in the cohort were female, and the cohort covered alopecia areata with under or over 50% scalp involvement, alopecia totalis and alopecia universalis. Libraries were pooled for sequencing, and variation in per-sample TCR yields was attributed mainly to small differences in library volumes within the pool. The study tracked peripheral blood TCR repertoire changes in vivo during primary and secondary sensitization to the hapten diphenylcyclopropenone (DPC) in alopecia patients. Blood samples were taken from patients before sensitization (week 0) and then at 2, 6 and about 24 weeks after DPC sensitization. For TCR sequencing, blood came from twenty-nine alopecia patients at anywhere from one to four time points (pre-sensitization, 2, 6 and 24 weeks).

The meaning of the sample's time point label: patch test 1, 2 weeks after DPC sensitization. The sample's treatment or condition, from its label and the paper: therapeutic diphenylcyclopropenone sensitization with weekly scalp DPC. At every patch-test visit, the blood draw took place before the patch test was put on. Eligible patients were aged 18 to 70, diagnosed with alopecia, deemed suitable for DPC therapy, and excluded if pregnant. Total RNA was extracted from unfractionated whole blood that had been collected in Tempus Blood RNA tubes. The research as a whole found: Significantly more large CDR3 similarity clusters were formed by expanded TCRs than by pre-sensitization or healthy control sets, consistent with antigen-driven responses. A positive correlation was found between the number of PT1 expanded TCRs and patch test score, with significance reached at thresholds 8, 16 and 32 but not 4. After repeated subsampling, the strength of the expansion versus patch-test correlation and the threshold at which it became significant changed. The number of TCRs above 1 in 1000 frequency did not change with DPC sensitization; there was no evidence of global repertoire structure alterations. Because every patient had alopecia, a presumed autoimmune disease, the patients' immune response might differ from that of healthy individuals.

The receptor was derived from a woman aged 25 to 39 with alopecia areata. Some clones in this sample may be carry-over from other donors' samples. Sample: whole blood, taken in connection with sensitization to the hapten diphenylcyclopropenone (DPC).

In nucleotide form, the sequence is TGTGCCAGCAGCCCGCCCAGCGGGAGTGGAAAAAACATTCAGTACTTC. Translated, it gives CASSPPSGSGKNIQYF. Recombination joined TRBV6-2 or TRBV6-3 with TRBJ2-4; 8 central bases correspond to TRBD2. The germline V and J ends show losses of 6 bases and 4 bases respectively, and no gene match explains 11 bases of the junction. CDR1 and CDR2 (MNHEY, SVGEGT) derive from the germline V gene. The CDR3 sequence holds 16 residues, the cysteine and phenylalanine included. The entry retains the CDR3 DNA only, 48 bases that are in frame from base 1.